The clone carrying this T cell receptor (beta chain) was observed a handful of times. The antigen remains unidentified. Construction of the TCR beta libraries employed iRepertoire HTBI primers in conjunction with Arm-PCR of CDR3 regions. TCRdb re-called the multiplex PCR reads with MiXCR, one entry per CDR3 protein. The sample holds 580,000 or so distinct CDR3 sequences; roughly a sixth are singletons and the top ten take about 12%. The data stem from a study of regulatory T cells in long-lasting Graves disease. Study observations and caveats: Shared public clonotypes totalled about 2,700 in persistent patients, compared with 966 in new patients. Persistent disease preferred TRBV28, TRBJ1-2 and TRBJ2-5; new disease, TRBV20-1 and TRBJ2-1.

V shed 11 bases, J shed 2 bases, and the junction held 8 bases outside the gene matches. CDR1 and CDR2 (germline): LNHDA, SQIVND (reference sequence). This CDR3 contains 13 residues. Described time point: newly diagnosed GD, antithyroid drugs for less than 3 months. There was RNA extracted from PBMCs, and the TCR library was made from it. These data were also filed under a second study, of T cells in Graves' hyperthyroidism and ophthalmopathy. That publication notes: Those with hyperthyroidism were 18 to 65 years old, newly diagnosed, and ill for under 2 months. Ophthalmopathy and stable hyperthyroidism were told apart by a 13 V-J model.

The clonotype comes from a young man with Graves disease. The J gene is TRBJ1-2, the V gene TRBV19; 7 bases fit TRBD1. The specimen was peripheral blood mononuclear cells (PBMCs), collected at new diagnosis, from a patient treated with antithyroid drugs. The CDR3 coding sequence is TGTGCCGGGAGGGACAGAGACAACTATGGCTACACCTTC. Translation: CAGRDRDNYGYTF.